This T cell receptor beta chain is drawn from a study of identical twins. Deletions cut 5 bases from V and 7 bases from J, with 12 bases between. The CDR3 is 12 amino acids. Germline assignment: CDR1 SGHVS and CDR2 FNYEAQ. MiXCR was run by TCRdb on the 5' RACE reads, yielding one entry per CDR3 protein. The sample consists of roughly 770,000 distinct CDR3 sequences, about 20% of them appearing once. This clonotype has more than one count but fewer than ten. This sample was shared with a second study, whose subject was T cells expressing NK-cell markers.

The rearrangement links TRBV7-6 to TRBJ2-7; D assignment may be TRBD1 or TRBD2 (5 bases each). The sequenced material came from PBMCs. The TCR was taken from a woman under 30 in good health. In DNA form, the CDR3 reads TGTGCCAGCAGCCGACAGCCGGGGGAGCAGTACTTC. Translated: CASSRQPGEQYF. Full variable domain (remainder filled in from reference TRBV7-6 and TRBJ2-7): GAGVSQSPRYKVTKRGQDVALRCDPISGHVSLYWYRQALGQGPEFLTYFNYEAQQDKSGLPNDRFSAERPEGSISTLTIQRTEQRDSAMYRCASSRQPGEQYFGPGTRLTVT.